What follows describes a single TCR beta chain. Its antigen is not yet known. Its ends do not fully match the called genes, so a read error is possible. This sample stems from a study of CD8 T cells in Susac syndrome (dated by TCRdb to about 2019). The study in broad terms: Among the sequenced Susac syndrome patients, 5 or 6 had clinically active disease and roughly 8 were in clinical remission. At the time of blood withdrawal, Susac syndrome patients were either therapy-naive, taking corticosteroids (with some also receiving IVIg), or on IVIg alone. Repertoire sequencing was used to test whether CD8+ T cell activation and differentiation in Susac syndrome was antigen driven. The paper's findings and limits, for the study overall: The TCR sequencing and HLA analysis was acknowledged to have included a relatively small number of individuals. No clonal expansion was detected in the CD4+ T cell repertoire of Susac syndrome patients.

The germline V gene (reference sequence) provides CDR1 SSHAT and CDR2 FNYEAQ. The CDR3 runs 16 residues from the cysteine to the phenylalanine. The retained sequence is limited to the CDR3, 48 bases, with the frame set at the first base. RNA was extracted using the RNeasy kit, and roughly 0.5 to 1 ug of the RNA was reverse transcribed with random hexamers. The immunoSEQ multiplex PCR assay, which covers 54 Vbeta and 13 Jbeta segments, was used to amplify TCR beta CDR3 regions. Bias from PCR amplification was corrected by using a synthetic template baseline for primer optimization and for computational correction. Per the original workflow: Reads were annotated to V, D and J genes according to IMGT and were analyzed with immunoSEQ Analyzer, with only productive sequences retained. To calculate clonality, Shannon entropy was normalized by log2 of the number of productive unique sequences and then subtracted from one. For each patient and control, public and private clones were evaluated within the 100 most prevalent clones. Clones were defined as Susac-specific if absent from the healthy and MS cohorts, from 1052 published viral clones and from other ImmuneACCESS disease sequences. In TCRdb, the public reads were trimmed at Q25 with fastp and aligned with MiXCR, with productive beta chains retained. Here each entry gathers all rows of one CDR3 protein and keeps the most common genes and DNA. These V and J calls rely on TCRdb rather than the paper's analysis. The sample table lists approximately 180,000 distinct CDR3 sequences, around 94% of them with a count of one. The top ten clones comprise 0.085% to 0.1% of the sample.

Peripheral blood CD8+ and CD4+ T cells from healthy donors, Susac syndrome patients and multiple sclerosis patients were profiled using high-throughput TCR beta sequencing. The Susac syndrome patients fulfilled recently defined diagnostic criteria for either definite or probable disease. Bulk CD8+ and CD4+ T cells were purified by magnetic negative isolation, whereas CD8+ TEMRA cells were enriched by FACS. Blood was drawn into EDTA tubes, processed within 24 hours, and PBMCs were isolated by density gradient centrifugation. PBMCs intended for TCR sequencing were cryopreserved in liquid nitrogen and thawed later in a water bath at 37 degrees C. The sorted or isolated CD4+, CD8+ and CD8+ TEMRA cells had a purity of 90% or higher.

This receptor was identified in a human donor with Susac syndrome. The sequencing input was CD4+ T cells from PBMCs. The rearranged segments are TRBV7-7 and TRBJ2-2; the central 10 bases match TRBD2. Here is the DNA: TGTGCTAGCAGCCCCACTAGCGGGACCCCCGCCGGGGAGCTGTTTTTT. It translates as CASSPTSGTPAGELFF.